Listed below are T cell receptor beta chains from one sample, sequenced in a study of type 1 regulatory T cells. A single record per CDR3 protein comes from TCRdb applying MiXCR to the reads. Of 11,000 to 15,000 distinct CDR3 sequences in the sample, about 13% were seen once. Their antigens are not known. What was sequenced was cultured T cells, either the whole culture or a sorted T cell fraction (not recorded which). The receptor source for this set is a human donor in good health. The CDR3 runs from the conserved cysteine through the conserved F or W. The D gene is left open where the match is weak. Clone size is stated in some rows and not others, as once, few, many or a class when expanded.

NA TRBD2 TRBJ2-3 TRBV30 CAWSVGLAGGADTQYF TGTGCCTGGAGTGTCGGGCTAGCGGGAGGGGCAGATACGCAGTATTTT
few TRBD1 TRBJ1-1 TRBV29-1 CSVGAGGGKAEAFF TGCAGCGTTGGGGCAGGGGGGGGTAAGGCTGAAGCTTTCTTT
many NA TRBJ2-7 TRBV20-1 CSARTPFGPIRDLNEQYF TGCAGTGCTAGGACCCCTTTCGGTCCTATCCGGGACTTGAACGAGCAGTACTTC
many TRBD1 TRBJ2-7 TRBV5-1 CASSLGPGQNYEQYF TGCGCCAGCAGCTTGGGTCCGGGACAGAACTACGAGCAGTACTTC
few NA TRBJ2-6 TRBV7-3 CASSLIGGSGANVLTF TGTGCCAGCAGCTTAATTGGGGGGAGCGGGGCCAACGTCCTGACTTTC
NA NA TRBJ1-1 TRBV7-2 CASSVTVNTEAFF TGTGCCAGCAGCGTGACCGTGAACACTGAAGCTTTCTTT
many NA TRBJ2-1 TRBV5-1 CASSSQGNEQFF TGCGCCAGCAGCTCACAGGGTAATGAGCAGTTCTTC
many TRBD1 TRBJ1-2 TRBV5-1 CASSSSNDRVGNYGYTF TGCGCCAGCAGCTCGAGTAACGACAGGGTGGGGAACTATGGCTACACCTTC
NA NA TRBJ1-1 TRBV5-6 CASSFNGAPAFF TGCGCCAGCAGCTTTAACGGGGCTCCCGCTTTCTTT
few NA TRBJ2-4 TRBV12-3/TRBV12-4 CASSFSSLAKNIQYF TGTGCCAGCAGTTTCTCTAGCCTAGCCAAAAACATTCAGTACTTC
few NA TRBJ1-5 TRBV3-1 CASSQGRSGNQPQHF TGTGCCAGCAGCCAAGGTCGGTCGGGCAATCAGCCCCAGCATTTT
NA TRBD2 TRBJ2-1 TRBV30 CAWASGAPYNEQFF TGTGCCTGGGCTAGCGGGGCCCCCTACAATGAGCAGTTCTTC
large NA TRBJ1-2 TRBV9 CASSVGNGGYTF TGTGCCAGCAGCGTCGGTAATGGAGGCTACACCTTC
many NA TRBJ2-1 TRBV7-2 CASSLSLGVPGNEQFF TGTGCCAGCAGCTTATCTCTGGGGGTTCCTGGCAATGAGCAGTTCTTC
many TRBD2 TRBJ2-2 TRBV5-1 CASSLGLAGNTGELFF TGCGCCAGCAGCTTGGGACTAGCGGGTAACACCGGGGAGCTGTTTTTT
many NA TRBJ2-7 TRBV29-1 CSVEVSAGDEQYF TGCAGCGTTGAAGTTTCGGCAGGGGACGAGCAGTACTTC
NA TRBD1 TRBJ2-3 TRBV10-3 CAISLGQGLTDTQYF TGTGCCATCAGCCTCGGACAGGGCCTCACAGATACGCAGTATTTT
NA TRBD2 TRBJ2-2 TRBV18 CASSPRSGGNTGELFF TGTGCCAGCTCACCACGTTCGGGAGGGAACACCGGGGAGCTGTTTTTT
NA TRBD2 TRBJ2-5 TRBV20-1 CSENDPSGTGETQYF TGCAGTGAGAATGACCCCAGCGGGACGGGTGAGACCCAGTACTTC
many NA TRBJ1-1 TRBV5-1 CASSLYKEGTEAFF TGCGCCAGCAGCCTATACAAAGAGGGCACTGAAGCTTTCTTT
NA TRBD2 TRBJ2-1 TRBV25-1 CATHEDPPREANNNEQFF TGTGCCACCCATGAGGACCCTCCGCGGGAGGCCAACAACAATGAGCAGTTCTTC
medium-sized NA TRBJ2-2 TRBV30 CAWTAIGYTGELFF TGTGCCTGGACGGCGATTGGCTACACCGGGGAGCTGTTTTTT
many NA TRBJ1-2 TRBV27 CASSSGSRGYTF TGTGCCAGCAGTTCAGGGTCCCGTGGCTACACCTTC
many NA TRBJ2-1 TRBV7-2 CASSDLRGSGNEQFF TGTGCCAGCAGCGATCTTAGGGGGAGCGGCAATGAGCAGTTCTTC
many TRBD2 TRBJ2-7 TRBV10-3 CATGSGLAGYEQYF TGTGCCACAGGTTCCGGACTAGCCGGGTACGAGCAGTACTTC
many TRBD2 TRBJ2-3 TRBV20-1 CSARKRGTDTQYF TGCAGTGCTAGAAAGCGGGGGACAGATACGCAGTATTTT
many NA TRBJ2-1 TRBV29-1 CSVFWGAHDEQFF TGCAGCGTTTTTTGGGGGGCTCACGATGAGCAGTTCTTC
many TRBD2 TRBJ2-1 TRBV12-3/TRBV12-4 CASTPLAGVLYNEQFF TGTGCCAGCACCCCACTAGCGGGAGTTTTATACAATGAGCAGTTCTTC
many NA TRBJ2-6 TRBV7-9 CASSSYSGANVLTF TGTGCCAGCAGCTCTTACTCTGGGGCCAACGTCCTGACTTTC
many NA TRBJ2-7 TRBV18 CASSPNPTGNEQYF TGTGCCAGCTCACCAAACCCGACAGGTAACGAGCAGTACTTC
NA NA TRBJ1-1 TRBV7-2 CASSFEYTEAFF TGTGCCAGCAGCTTTGAGTACACTGAAGCTTTCTTT
NA TRBD1 TRBJ1-4 TRBV20-1 CSAKGQEYEKLFF TGCAGTGCTAAGGGACAGGAGTATGAAAAACTGTTTTTT
many NA TRBJ2-1 TRBV7-3 CASSVGTLDEQFF TGTGCCAGCAGCGTGGGGACTCTGGATGAGCAGTTCTTC
many TRBD2 TRBJ2-3 TRBV5-1 CASSSVGGGTDTQYF TGCGCCAGCAGCTCGGTCGGGGGGGGCACAGATACGCAGTATTTT
medium-sized NA TRBJ2-3 TRBV3-1 CASSQETRRLQYF TGTGCCAGCAGCCAAGAGACCCGACGTTTGCAGTATTTT
many NA TRBJ1-2 TRBV10-3 CAINRGSYGYTF TGTGCCATCAATAGAGGTAGCTATGGCTACACCTTC
many NA TRBJ2-3 TRBV5-1 CASSWAPVTDTQYF TGCGCCAGCAGCTGGGCCCCGGTCACAGATACGCAGTATTTT
NA TRBD2 TRBJ2-3 TRBV20-1 CSGQRSGSDAQYF TGCAGTGGACAGAGAAGCGGGAGCGATGCGCAGTATTTT
many NA TRBJ1-4 TRBV28 CASSVWGSADEKLFF TGTGCCAGCAGTGTTTGGGGGAGCGCTGATGAAAAACTGTTTTTT
many NA TRBJ1-1 TRBV18 CASSQGKETEAFF TGTGCCAGCTCACAGGGGAAGGAGACTGAAGCTTTCTTT
many NA TRBJ1-1 TRBV5-1 CASSGPVGGEAFF TGCGCCAGCAGCGGGCCCGTCGGGGGTGAAGCTTTCTTT
many NA TRBJ2-6 TRBV12-3/TRBV12-4 CASSLLGAPGANVLTF TGTGCCAGCAGTTTACTCGGGGCCCCTGGGGCCAACGTCCTGACTTTC
NA NA TRBJ2-7 TRBV29-1 CSVENHGSCEQYF TGTAGCGTTGAAAATCACGGGAGCTGCGAGCAGTACTTC
many NA TRBJ1-4 TRBV12-3/TRBV12-4 CASSLYGLDEKLFF TGTGCCAGCAGTTTATATGGTCTGGATGAAAAACTGTTTTTT
few NA TRBJ1-2 TRBV5-6 CASSLVSMFGGALLPNYGYTF TGTGCCAGCAGCTTAGTATCGATGTTCGGGGGGGCCCTCCTTCCAAACTATGGCTACACCTTC
many NA TRBJ1-1 TRBV6-5 CASSSPGMNTEAFF TGTGCCAGCAGTTCCCCCGGGATGAACACTGAAGCTTTCTTT
many TRBD1 TRBJ2-1 TRBV20-1 CSAKPWGQGLYNEQFF TGCAGTGCAAAACCGTGGGGACAGGGTCTCTACAATGAGCAGTTCTTC
many TRBD1 TRBJ1-6 TRBV19 CASSATGTASPLHF TGTGCCAGTAGTGCGACCGGGACAGCTTCACCCCTCCACTTT
few NA TRBJ2-3 TRBV29-1 CGVHSGDTQYF TGCGGCGTTCATTCAGGAGATACGCAGTATTTT
many NA TRBJ2-1 TRBV30 CAWSPLAYNEQFF TGTGCCTGGAGTCCACTAGCCTACAATGAGCAGTTCTTC
few TRBD2 TRBJ2-1 TRBV9 CASSVNSGVLNEQFF TGTGCCAGCAGCGTGAATAGCGGGGTGCTTAATGAGCAGTTCTTC
medium-sized NA TRBJ1-2 TRBV20-1 CSAPPRSYGYTF TGCAGTGCACCTCCGAGGAGCTATGGCTACACCTTC
many NA TRBJ1-2 TRBV15 CATSSNGGYTF TGTGCCACCAGCTCGAACGGTGGCTACACCTTC
NA NA TRBJ2-2 TRBV28 CASSSSGKATGEPFF TGTGCCAGCAGTTCCTCAGGGAAGGCGACCGGGGAGCCGTTTTTT